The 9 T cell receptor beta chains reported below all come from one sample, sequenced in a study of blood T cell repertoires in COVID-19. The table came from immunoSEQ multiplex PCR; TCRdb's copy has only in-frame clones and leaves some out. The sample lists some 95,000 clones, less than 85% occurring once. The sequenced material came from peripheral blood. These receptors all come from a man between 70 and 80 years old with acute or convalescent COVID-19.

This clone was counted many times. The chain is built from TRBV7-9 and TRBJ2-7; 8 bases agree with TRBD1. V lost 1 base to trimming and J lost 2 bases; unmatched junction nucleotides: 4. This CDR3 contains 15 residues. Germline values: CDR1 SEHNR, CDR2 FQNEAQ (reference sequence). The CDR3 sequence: CASSLEGQGTYEQYF. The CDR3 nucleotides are TGTGCCAGCAGCTTAGAAGGACAGGGAACCTACGAGCAGTACTTC.

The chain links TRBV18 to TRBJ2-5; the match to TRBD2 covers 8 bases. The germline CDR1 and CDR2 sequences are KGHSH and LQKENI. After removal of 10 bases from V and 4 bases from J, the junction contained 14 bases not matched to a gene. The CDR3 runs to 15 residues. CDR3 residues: CATQGGGRGGETQYF. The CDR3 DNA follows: TGTGCCACTCAAGGCGGGGGGCGAGGCGGAGAGACCCAGTACTTC.

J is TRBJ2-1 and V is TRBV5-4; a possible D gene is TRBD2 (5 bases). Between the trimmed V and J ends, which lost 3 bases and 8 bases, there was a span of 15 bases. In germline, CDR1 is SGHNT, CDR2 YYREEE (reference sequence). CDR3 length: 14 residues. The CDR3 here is CASSSLGGSDEQFF. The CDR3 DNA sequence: TGTGCCAGCAGCTCCCTGGGCGGGTCGGATGAGCAGTTCTTC.

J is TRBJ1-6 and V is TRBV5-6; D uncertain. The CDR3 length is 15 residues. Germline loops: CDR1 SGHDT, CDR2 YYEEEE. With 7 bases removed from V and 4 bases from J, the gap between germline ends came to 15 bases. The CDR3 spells CASGERVMYNSPLHF. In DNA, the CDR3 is TGTGCCAGCGGCGAGAGGGTCATGTATAATTCACCCCTCCACTTT.

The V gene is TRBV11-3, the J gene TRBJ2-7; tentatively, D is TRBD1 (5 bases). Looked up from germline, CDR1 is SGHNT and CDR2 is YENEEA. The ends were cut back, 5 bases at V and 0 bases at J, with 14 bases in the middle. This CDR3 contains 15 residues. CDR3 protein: CASSVRQLSSYEQYV. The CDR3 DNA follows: TGTGCCAGCAGCGTGAGACAGTTATCCTCCTACGAGCAGTACGTC.

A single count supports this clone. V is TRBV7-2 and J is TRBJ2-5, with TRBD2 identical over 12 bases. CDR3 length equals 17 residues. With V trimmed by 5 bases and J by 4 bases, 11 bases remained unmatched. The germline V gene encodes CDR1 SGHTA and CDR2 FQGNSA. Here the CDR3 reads CASSLGSLAGGSETQYF. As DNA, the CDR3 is TGTGCCAGCAGCCTCGGATCACTAGCGGGGGGCTCAGAGACCCAGTACTTC.

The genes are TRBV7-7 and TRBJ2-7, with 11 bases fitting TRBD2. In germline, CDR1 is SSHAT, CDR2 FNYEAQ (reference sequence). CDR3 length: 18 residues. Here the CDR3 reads CASSLAPTSGRTLYEQYV. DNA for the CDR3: TGTGCTAGCAGCTTAGCGCCCACTAGCGGGAGAACCCTCTACGAGCAGTACGTC.

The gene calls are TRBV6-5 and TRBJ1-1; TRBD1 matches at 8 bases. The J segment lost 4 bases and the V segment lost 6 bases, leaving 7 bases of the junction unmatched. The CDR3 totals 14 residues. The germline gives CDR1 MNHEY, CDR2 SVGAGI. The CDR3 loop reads CASSWTGIVTEAFF. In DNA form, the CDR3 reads TGTGCCAGCAGCTGGACAGGGATCGTCACTGAAGCTTTCTTT.

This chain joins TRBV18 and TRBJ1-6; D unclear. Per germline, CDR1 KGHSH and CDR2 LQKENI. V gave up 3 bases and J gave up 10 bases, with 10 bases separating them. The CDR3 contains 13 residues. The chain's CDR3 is CASSPDEGSPLHF. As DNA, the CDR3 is TGTGCCAGCTCACCTGACGAGGGATCACCCCTCCACTTT.